This TCR beta chain originates from a study of T cell responses to AZD1222 COVID-19 vaccine. The method was immunoSEQ multiplex PCR; TCRdb's version includes in-frame clones alone and lacks a portion of them. Of around 130,000 clones listed, roughly nine tenths are singletons. V was trimmed by 0 bases and J by 0 bases, leaving 10 bases between them. This CDR3 is 15 amino acids long. CDR1 and CDR2 from the germline V gene are SQVTM and ANQGSEA. With respect to this clone: Its target is not known.

Points from the study as a whole: A reported finding is that nearly half of spike-specific TCRs target unmutated variant regions. Breadth and depth of Spike-specific TCRs rose after two AZD1222 doses.

The chain links TRBV29-1 to TRBJ2-3; D is ambiguous. Sequencing used peripheral blood, obtained 28 days after the second AZD1222 dose. This TCR derives from an adult who received the AZD1222 COVID-19 vaccine. The CDR3 loop is CSVEESRVSTDTQYF. The DNA for the CDR3 is TGCAGCGTTGAAGAAAGCCGGGTTAGCACAGATACGCAGTATTTT.